This note documents a single T cell receptor (beta chain) sequence. Its antigen is as yet unknown. This CDR3 comprises 15 residues. CDR1 SEHNR and CDR2 FQNEAQ come from the germline V gene (reference sequence). V was trimmed by 3 bases and J by 3 bases, leaving 14 bases between them. Produced via immunoSEQ multiplex PCR; TCRdb's table is partial and in-frame only. Found here are around 1.5 million clones, 95% to 99% of them singletons; the top ten hold roughly 0.42%. This sample stems from a study of shared clonotypes between healthy human individuals. Study-level points and caveats: A handful of donors shared about 5% of their naive CD4 clonotypes. Larger estimated richness was generally recorded for naive subsets relative to memory subsets.

Splitting of CD4+ cells produced CD45RA+ naive and CD45RA-negative memory subsets. The sequenced sample was naive CD4+ T cells sorted from blood. Subset defined: CD45RA+ positively selected. The sequence derives from a man aged 25 to 45 in good health. This chain connects TRBV7-9 to TRBJ2-5; possible D gene TRBD2, 6 bases. Here the CDR3 reads CASSFTGVGKETQYF. CDR3 nucleotides: TGTGCCAGCAGCTTTACGGGGGTCGGAAAAGAGACCCAGTACTTC.